This T cell receptor beta chain is drawn from a study of cytomegalovirus exposure and HLA in healthy donors. Study-level points and caveats: One variant, a missense change in DCLRE1C, was linked in a later analysis to TCR beta V- and J-gene trimming. Among TCR beta chains of equal frequency, HLA-associated ones were more clonally expanded in a later analysis.

13 Jbeta primers and 60 Vbeta primers were used for the PCR. Some clones are missing from TCRdb's copy, which holds only in-frame ones; the method was immunoSEQ multiplex PCR. Of about 130,000 clones in the sample, 74% were seen once. This clone was observed once. The antigen is unknown. Trimming removed 3 bases from V and 4 bases from J; junction bases left unmatched: 5. CDR1 is SGDLS and CDR2 is YYNGEE in the germline V gene. The CDR3 length is 16 residues. The genes are TRBV9 and TRBJ2-5, with TRBD2 matching over 14 bases. The material sequenced was PBMCs. The TCR was taken from a woman in her fifties or sixties in good health and CMV-seropositive. The CDR3 bases are TGTGCCAGCAGCGGTCGACTAGCGGGGGGGCGAGAGACCCAGTACTTC. As protein: CASSGRLAGGRETQYF. Drawing the rest from reference TRBV9 and TRBJ2-5, the complete variable domain is DSGVTQTPKHLITATGQRVTLRCSPRSGDLSVYWYQQSLDQGLQFLIQYYNGEERAKGNILERFSAQQFPDLHSELNLSSLELGDSALYFCASSGRLAGGRETQYFGPGTRLLVL.